What follows are 9 T cell receptor beta chains derived from one specimen sequenced in a study of T cells in Graves' hyperthyroidism and ophthalmopathy. TCR beta CDR3 regions were amplified from RNA transcripts. Using the HTBI primer set, a first-round RT-PCR was run on the TCR CDR3. TCRdb reprocessed the multiplex PCR reads with MiXCR, giving one entry per CDR3 protein. The data show nearly 600,000 distinct CDR3 sequences, 13% to 15% seen once. Sequenced input: blood. The receptors originated from a young woman with Graves' ophthalmopathy.

The table lists this clonotype with many counts. This chain connects TRBV9 to TRBJ2-7, with TRBD1 matching 8 bases. J was trimmed by 3 bases and V by 1 base; bases with no gene match: 9. Germline lookup yields CDR1 SGDLS and CDR2 YYNGEE. This CDR3 has 16 residues. CDR3 nucleotide sequence: TGTGCCAGCAGCGTAAGGGCAGGGGGCGGCGGCTACGAGCAGTACTTC. Its translation is CASSVRAGGGGYEQYF.

This clonotype was detected ten times or more. The germline gene is not matched at one end of the junction; a read error may be the cause. The rearrangement joins TRBV7-7 to TRBJ2-3, with 9 bases matching TRBD2. The CDR3 sequence is 15 residues long. CDR1 and CDR2 (germline): SSHAT, FNYEAQ (reference sequence). The CDR3 DNA follows: TGTGCTAGCAGCTTAGTCGCGGGAGGGTTAGATACGCAGTATTTT. Protein product: CASSLVAGGLDTQYF.

This rearrangement joins TRBV19 to TRBJ1-2; D perhaps matches TRBD1 (5 bases). The CDR3 covers 16 residues. The germline V gene encodes CDR1 LNHDA and CDR2 SQIVND (reference sequence). V gave up 1 base and J gave up 4 bases, with 16 bases separating them. CDR3 sequence: CASSIGPYGGGYGYTF. Here the CDR3 DNA reads TGTGCCAGTAGTATAGGCCCCTATGGTGGGGGCTATGGCTACACCTTC.

V gene TRBV7-9 combines with J gene TRBJ2-1; D unresolved. Trimming removed 5 bases from V and 10 bases from J, with 12 bases in between. The germline gives CDR1 SEHNR, CDR2 FQNEAQ (reference sequence). The CDR3 consists of 12 residues. The CDR3: CASSLTSWEQFF. The DNA of the CDR3 is TGTGCCAGCAGCCTGACTTCGTGGGAGCAGTTCTTC.

This clonotype was detected ten times or more. The V and J genes are TRBV27 and TRBJ2-1; 11 positions agree with TRBD2. This CDR3 is built from 16 residues. In germline, CDR1 is MNHEY, CDR2 SMNVEV (reference sequence). With 4 bases clipped from V and 5 bases from J, the junction kept 7 bases outside the gene matches. CDR3 loop: CASSSPPGLADNEQFF. CDR3 coding DNA: TGTGCCAGCAGTTCGCCCCCGGGACTAGCGGACAATGAGCAGTTCTTC.

The chain couples TRBV29-1 to TRBJ1-2; D gene ambiguous. The length of the CDR3 is 11 residues. V was cut by 3 bases and J by 8 bases, with 10 bases left in between. Looked up from germline, CDR1 is SQVTM and CDR2 is ANQGSEA. DNA of the CDR3: TGCAGCGTTGAGAGGGTTACAGGCTACACCTTC. Translation: CSVERVTGYTF.

Ten or more counts support this clonotype. The V call is TRBV20-1, the J call TRBJ1-2; D is uncertain. The germline V and J ends were trimmed by 4 bases and 0 bases, with 12 bases remaining between them. This CDR3 region has 14 residues. Per germline, CDR1 DFQATT and CDR2 SNEGSKA (reference sequence). As DNA, the CDR3 is TGCAGTGCTACCATAACGGGGTCTAACTATGGCTACACCTTC. As protein: CSATITGSNYGYTF.

This clonotype was counted many times. The V and J genes are TRBV28 and TRBJ1-4; 10 bases are a match to TRBD1. Trimming removed 4 bases from V and 3 bases from J; junction bases left unmatched: 2. Germline V lookup: CDR1 MDHEN, CDR2 SYDVKM. CDR3 length equals 15 residues. This CDR3 is CASSSGQGANEKLFF. The CDR3 DNA is TGTGCCAGCAGTTCAGGACAGGGGGCTAATGAAAAACTGTTTTTT.

This clonotype was seen a few times. The chain couples TRBV28 to TRBJ2-2; D is tentatively TRBD1 or TRBD2 (5 bases each). Trimming shortened V by 6 bases and J by 2 bases, and 13 bases separated the two germline ends. The CDR3 runs to 15 residues. CDR1 is MDHEN, CDR2 SYDVKM, per germline. The CDR3 region is CASRTGTDNTGELFF. The DNA for the CDR3 is TGTGCCAGCAGGACCGGGACGGATAACACCGGGGAGCTGTTTTTT. The variable domain in full, with the rest retrieved from reference TRBV28 and TRBJ2-2, is DVKVTQSSRYLVKRTGEKVFLECVQDMDHENMFWYRQDPGLGLRLIYFSYDVKMKEKGDIPEGYSVSREKKERFSLILESASTNQTSMYLCASRTGTDNTGELFFGEGSRLTVL.